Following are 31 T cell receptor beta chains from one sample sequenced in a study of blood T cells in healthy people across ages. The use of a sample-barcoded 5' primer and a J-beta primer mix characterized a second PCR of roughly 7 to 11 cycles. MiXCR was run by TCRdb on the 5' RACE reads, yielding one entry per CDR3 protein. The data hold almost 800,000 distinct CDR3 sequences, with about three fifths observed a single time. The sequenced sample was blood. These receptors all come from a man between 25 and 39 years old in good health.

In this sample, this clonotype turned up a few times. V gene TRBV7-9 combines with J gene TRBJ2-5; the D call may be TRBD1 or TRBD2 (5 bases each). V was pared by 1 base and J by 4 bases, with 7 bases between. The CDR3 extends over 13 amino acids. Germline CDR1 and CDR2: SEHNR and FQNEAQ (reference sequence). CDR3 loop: CASSLGGTETQYF. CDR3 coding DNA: TGTGCCAGCAGCTTAGGGGGGACAGAGACCCAGTACTTC.

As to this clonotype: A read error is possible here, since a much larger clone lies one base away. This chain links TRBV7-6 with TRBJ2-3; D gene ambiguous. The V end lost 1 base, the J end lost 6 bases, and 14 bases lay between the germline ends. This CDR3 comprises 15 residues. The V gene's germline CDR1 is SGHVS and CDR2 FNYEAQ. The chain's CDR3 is CASSLDRAPRDTQYF. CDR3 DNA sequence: TGTGCCAGCAGCTTAGACAGAGCTCCCAGGGATACGCAGTATTTT.

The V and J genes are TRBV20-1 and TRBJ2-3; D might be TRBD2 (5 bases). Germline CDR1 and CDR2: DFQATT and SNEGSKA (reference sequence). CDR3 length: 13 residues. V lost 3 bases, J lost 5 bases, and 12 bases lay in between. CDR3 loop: CSASVAGGDTQYF. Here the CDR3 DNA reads TGCAGTGCTAGTGTGGCGGGCGGAGATACGCAGTATTTT.

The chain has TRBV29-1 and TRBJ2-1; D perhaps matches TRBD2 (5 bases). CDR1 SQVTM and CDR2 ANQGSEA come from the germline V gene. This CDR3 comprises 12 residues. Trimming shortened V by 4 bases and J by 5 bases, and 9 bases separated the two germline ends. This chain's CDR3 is CSVAEENNEQFF. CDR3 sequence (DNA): TGCAGCGTTGCGGAGGAAAACAATGAGCAGTTCTTC.

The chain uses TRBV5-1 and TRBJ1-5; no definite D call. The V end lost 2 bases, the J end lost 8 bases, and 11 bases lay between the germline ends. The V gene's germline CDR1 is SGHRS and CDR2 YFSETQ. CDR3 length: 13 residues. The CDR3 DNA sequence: TGCGCCAGCAGCTTTGGAGGGAGCGAGCCCCAGCATTTT. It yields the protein CASSFGGSEPQHF.

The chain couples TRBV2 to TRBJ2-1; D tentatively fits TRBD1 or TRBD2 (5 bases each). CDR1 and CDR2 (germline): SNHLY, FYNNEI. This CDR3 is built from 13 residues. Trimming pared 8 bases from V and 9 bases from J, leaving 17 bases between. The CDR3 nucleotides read TGTGCCAGCGGATGGGGGAGTCAAGGTGAGCAGTTCTTC. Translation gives CASGWGSQGEQFF.

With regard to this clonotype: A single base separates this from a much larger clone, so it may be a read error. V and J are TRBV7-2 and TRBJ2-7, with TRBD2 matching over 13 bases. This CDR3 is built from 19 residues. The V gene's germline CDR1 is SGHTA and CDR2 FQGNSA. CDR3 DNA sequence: TGTGCCAGCAGCCAACGGACTAGCGGGAGTTCAAGGTCATCCTACGGGCAGTACTTC. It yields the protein CASSQRTSGSSRSSYGQYF.

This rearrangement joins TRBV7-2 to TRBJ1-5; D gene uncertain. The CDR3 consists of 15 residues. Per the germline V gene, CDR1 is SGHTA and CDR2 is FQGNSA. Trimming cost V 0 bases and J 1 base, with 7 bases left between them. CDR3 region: CASSLAAGSNQPQHF. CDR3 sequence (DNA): TGTGCCAGCAGCTTAGCGGCAGGCAGCAATCAGCCCCAGCATTTT.

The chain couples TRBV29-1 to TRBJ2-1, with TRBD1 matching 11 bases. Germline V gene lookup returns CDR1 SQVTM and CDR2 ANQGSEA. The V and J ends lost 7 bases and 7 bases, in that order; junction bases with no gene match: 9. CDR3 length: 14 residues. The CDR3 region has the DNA TGCAGCGCCAAGGACAGGGGGCGCATAAATGAGCAGTTCTTC. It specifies CSAKDRGRINEQFF.

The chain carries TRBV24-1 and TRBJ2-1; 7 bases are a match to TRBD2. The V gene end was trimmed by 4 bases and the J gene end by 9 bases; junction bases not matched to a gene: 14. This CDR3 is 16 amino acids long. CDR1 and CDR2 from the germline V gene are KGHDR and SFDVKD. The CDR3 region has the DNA TGTGCCACCAGTGACTCTAGCGGAGATCGGTGGGGTGAGCAGTTCTTC. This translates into CATSDSSGDRWGEQFF.

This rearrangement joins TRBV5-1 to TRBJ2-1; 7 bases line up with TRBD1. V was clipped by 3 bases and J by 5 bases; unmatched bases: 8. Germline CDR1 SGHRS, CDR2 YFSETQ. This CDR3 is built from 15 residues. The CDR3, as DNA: TGCGCCAGCAGCTCTCTAGCCGGACAGGACAATGAGCAGTTCTTC. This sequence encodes CASSSLAGQDNEQFF. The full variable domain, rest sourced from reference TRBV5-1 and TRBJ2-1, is KAGVTQTPRYLIKTRGQQVTLSCSPISGHRSVSWYQQTPGQGLQFLFEYFSETQRNKGNFPGRFSGRQFSNSRSEMNVSTLELGDSALYLCASSSLAGQDNEQFFGPGTRLTVL.

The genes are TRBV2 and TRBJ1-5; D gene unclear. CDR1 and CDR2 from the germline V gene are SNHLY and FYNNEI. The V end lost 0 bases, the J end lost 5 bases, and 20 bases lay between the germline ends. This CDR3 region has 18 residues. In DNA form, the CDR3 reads TGTGCCAGCAGTGAAGCGGGATCATTTTCCGAAGTAGATCAGCCCCAGCATTTT. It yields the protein CASSEAGSFSEVDQPQHF.

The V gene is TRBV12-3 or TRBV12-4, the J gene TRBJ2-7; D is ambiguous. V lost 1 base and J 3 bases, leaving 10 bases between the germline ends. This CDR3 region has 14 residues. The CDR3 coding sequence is TGTGCCAGCAGTTTAGGAGCTTGGGTCTACGAGCAGTACTTC. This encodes CASSLGAWVYEQYF.

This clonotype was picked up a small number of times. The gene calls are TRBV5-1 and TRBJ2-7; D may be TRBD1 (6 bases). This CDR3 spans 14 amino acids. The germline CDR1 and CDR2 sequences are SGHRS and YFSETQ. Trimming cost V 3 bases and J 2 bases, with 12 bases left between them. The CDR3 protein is CASSWGRQTYEQYF. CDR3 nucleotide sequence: TGCGCCAGCAGCTGGGGGCGACAGACCTACGAGCAGTACTTC.

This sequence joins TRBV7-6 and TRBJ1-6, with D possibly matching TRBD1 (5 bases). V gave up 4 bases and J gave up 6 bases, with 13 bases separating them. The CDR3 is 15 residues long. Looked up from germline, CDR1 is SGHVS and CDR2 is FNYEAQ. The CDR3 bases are TGTGCCAGCAGCTGGGCGGGGGGGACTAATTCACCCCTCCACTTT. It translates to CASSWAGGTNSPLHF.

The DNA of the CDR3 is TGTGCCAGCAGTTCAGCTAGCGGGAGAGAGGATACGCAGTATTTT. Protein sequence: CASSSASGREDTQYF. This chain links TRBV28 with TRBJ2-3; 10 nucleotides line up with TRBD2. Germline V gene data show CDR1 as MDHEN and CDR2 as SYDVKM. With 4 bases clipped from V and 6 bases from J, the junction kept 7 bases outside the gene matches. The CDR3 is 15 amino acids.

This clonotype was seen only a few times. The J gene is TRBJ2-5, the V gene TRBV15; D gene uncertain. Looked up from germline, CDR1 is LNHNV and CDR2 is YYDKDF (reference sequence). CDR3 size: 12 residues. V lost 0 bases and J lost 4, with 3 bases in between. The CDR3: CATSREAETQYF. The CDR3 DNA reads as TGTGCCACCAGCAGAGAAGCAGAGACCCAGTACTTC.

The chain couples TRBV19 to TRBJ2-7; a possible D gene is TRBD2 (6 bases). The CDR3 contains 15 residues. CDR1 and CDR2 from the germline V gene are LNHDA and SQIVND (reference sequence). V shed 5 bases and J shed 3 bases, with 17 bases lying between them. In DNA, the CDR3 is TGTGCCAGTAGTGCCAGAATAGCGGCTCTCTACGAGCAGTACTTC. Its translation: CASSARIAALYEQYF.

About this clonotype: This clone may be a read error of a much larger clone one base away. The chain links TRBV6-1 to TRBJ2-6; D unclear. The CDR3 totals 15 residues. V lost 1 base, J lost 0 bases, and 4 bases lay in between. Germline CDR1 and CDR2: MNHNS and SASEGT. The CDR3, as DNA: TGTGCCAGCAGTGAAGGAGGCTCTGGGGCCAACGTCCTGACTTTC. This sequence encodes CASSEGGSGANVLTF.

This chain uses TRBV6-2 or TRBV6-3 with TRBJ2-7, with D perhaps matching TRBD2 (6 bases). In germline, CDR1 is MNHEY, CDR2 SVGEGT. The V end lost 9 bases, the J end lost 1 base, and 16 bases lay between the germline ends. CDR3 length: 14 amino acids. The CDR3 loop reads CASPRAGPSYEQYF. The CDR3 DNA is TGTGCCAGTCCCAGGGCGGGACCTTCCTACGAGCAGTACTTC.

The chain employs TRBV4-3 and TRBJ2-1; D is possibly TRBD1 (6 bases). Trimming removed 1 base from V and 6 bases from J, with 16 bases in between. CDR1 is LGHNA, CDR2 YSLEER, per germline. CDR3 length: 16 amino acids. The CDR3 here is CASSQAGQTDCNEQFF. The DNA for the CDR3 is TGCGCCAGCAGCCAAGCGGGACAAACGGACTGCAATGAGCAGTTCTTC.

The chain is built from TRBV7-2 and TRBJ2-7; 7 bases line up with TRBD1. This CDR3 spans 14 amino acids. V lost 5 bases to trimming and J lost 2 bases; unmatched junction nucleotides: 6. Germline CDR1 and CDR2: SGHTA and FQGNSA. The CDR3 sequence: CASSEGQPPYEQYF. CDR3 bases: TGTGCCAGCAGCGAGGGACAGCCGCCCTACGAGCAGTACTTC.

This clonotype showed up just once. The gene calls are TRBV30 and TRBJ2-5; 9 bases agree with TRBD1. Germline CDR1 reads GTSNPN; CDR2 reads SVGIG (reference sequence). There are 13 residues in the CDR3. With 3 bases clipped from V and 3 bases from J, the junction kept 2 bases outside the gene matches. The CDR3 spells CAWRGTGKETQYF. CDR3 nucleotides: TGTGCCTGGAGGGGGACAGGGAAAGAGACCCAGTACTTC.

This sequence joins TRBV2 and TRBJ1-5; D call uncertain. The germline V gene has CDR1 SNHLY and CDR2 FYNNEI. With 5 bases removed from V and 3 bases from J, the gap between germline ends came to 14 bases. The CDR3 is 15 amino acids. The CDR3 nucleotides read TGTGCCAGCAGTAGTGGTGGATCTTTCAATCAGCCCCAGCATTTT. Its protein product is CASSSGGSFNQPQHF.

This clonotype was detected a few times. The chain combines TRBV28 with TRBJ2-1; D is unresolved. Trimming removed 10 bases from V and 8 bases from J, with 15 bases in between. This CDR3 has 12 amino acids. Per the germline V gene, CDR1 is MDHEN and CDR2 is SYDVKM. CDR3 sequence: CATTALEYEQFF. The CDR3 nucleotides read TGTGCCACCACCGCCTTGGAGTATGAGCAGTTCTTC.

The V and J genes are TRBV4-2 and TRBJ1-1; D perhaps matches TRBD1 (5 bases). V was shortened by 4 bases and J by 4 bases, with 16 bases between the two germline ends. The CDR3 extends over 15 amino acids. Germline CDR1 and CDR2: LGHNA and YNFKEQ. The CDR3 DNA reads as TGTGCCAGCAGCCCCGACGGGGGATCAGGCACTGAAGCTTTCTTT. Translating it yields CASSPDGGSGTEAFF.

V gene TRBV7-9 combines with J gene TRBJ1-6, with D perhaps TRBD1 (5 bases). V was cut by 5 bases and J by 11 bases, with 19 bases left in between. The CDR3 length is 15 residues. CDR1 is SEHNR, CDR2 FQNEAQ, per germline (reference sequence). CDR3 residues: CASSLGPLSNPPLHF. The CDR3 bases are TGTGCCAGCAGCCTGGGACCCCTCTCGAATCCACCCCTCCACTTT.

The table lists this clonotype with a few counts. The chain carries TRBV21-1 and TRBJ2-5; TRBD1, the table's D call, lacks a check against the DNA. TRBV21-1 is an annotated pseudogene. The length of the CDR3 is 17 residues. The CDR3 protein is CASPAQGLDREEETQYF. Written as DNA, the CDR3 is TGTGCCAGCCCAGCCCAGGGTCTGGACAGGGAAGAAGAGACCCAGTACTTC.

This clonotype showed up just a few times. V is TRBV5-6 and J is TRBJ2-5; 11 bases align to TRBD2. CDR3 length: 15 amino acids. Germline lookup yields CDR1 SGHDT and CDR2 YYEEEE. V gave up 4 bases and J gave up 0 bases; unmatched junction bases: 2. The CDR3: CASSKGLADQETQYF. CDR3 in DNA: TGTGCCAGCAGCAAGGGACTAGCGGACCAAGAGACCCAGTACTTC.

The CDR3: CASSQRFAAYEQYF. DNA of the CDR3: TGCGCCAGCAGCCAGCGGTTTGCCGCCTACGAGCAGTACTTC. V gene TRBV4-3 combines with J gene TRBJ2-7; D not certain. Deletions cut 3 bases from V and 2 bases from J, with 11 bases between. Germline CDR1 and CDR2: LGHNA and YSLEER. This CDR3 is built from 14 residues.

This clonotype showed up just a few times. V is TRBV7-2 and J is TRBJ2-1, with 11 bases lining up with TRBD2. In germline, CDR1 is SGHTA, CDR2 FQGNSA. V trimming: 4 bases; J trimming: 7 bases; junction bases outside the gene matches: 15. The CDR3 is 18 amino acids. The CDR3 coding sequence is TGTGCCAGCAGCTCCTCATTACTTAGCGGGGGGGCCTCGAATGAGCAGTTCTTC. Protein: CASSSSLLSGGASNEQFF.